Listed below are T cell receptor beta chains from one sample, sequenced in a study of type 1 regulatory T cells. TCRdb re-analysed the reads in MiXCR, keeping a single row per CDR3 protein. This sample has approximately 90,000 distinct CDR3 sequences, with around a third found just once. Sequenced sample: CD4+ T cells, either the whole sample or a sorted fraction (not recorded which). The receptors shown here come from a human donor in good health. CDR3s include the opening cysteine and the closing phenylalanine or tryptophan. The order of the fields is V gene, D gene, CDR3 protein. A D gene is named only where the DNA matches it firmly.

V gene: TRBV20-1; D gene: TRBD2; CDR3 protein: CSAPGLAEAYNEQFF
V gene: TRBV10-3; D gene: TRBD2; CDR3 protein: CAIKASGSPLEQFF
V gene: TRBV4-1; D gene: TRBD2; CDR3 protein: CASGQSGSDSDTQYF
V gene: TRBV7-2; D gene: TRBD1; CDR3 protein: CASSERQGGTDTQYF
V gene: TRBV5-1; D gene: .; CDR3 protein: CASRGIQDTEAFF
V gene: TRBV4-1; D gene: .; CDR3 protein: CASSPTGPFLQYEQFF
V gene: TRBV6-6; D gene: .; CDR3 protein: CASHLSSGRSGNTIYF
V gene: TRBV5-5; D gene: TRBD1; CDR3 protein: CASRGTGVVEQYF
V gene: TRBV20-1; D gene: .; CDR3 protein: CSASGGPAPFF
V gene: TRBV5-1; D gene: .; CDR3 protein: CASSLDQQYTGELFF
V gene: TRBV2; D gene: TRBD2; CDR3 protein: CAITIPLAAGDNEQFF
V gene: TRBV5-5; D gene: .; CDR3 protein: CASRPDLVSDTQYF